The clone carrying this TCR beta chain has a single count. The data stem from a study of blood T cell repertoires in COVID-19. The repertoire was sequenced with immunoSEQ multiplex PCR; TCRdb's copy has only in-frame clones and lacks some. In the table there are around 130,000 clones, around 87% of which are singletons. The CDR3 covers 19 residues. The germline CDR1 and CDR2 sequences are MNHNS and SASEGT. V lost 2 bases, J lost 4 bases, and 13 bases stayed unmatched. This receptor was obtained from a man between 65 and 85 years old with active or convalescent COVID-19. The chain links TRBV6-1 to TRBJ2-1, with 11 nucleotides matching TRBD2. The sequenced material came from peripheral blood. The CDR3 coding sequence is TGTGCCAGCAGTGAAATGGCGATGACGGGACTAGCGGAGTACAATGAGCAGTTCTTC. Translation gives CASSEMAMTGLAEYNEQFF.